The 26 T cell receptor beta chains presented below share a single source sample, sequenced in a study of Tregs in tolerant kidney transplant recipients (dated by TCRdb to 2018 to 2020). Library preparation used the immunoSEQ multiplex PCR assay. Drawn from immuneACCESS, this table holds only the in-frame rearrangements with V and J called that TCRdb kept. Clones are partly lost; checked studies trace under half to an unresolved V gene and leave the rest unexplained. This sample's records show about 48,000 clones. The ten largest clonotypes hold 0.83% of the sample. The meaning of the sample's time point label: blood sample drawn before combined kidney and bone marrow transplant. Sequencing used CD4+ T cells from blood, obtained before the transplant. These receptors were taken from a human donor who received a combined kidney and bone marrow transplant.

As for this clone: The CDR3 end is not reached by the read, which stops 3 residues before it; the germline J gene fills it in. The genes are TRBV23-1 and TRBJ1-5; perhaps TRBD1 as D (5 bases). TRBV23-1 is assigned to the ORF class and has an uncertain function. V was shortened by 8 bases and J by 5 bases, with 16 bases between the two germline ends. The length of the CDR3 is 14 residues. CDR3 loop: CASFAPRAYQPQHF. CDR3 DNA (partial): TGCGCCAGCTTCGCCCCCAGGGCCTATCAGCCC.

Worth noting for this clone: The CDR3 end is not reached by the read, which stops 3 residues before it; the germline J gene fills it in. This chain joins TRBV19 and TRBJ1-2; D is ambiguous. Trimming removed 5 bases from V and 5 bases from J, with 9 bases in between. Per the germline V gene, CDR1 is LNHDA and CDR2 is SQIVND (reference sequence). The CDR3 consists of 12 residues. The CDR3: CASSRIAYGYTF. Incomplete CDR3 DNA: TGTGCCAGTAGTCGGATAGCTTATGGC.

As concerns this clone: Read sequence stops 3 residues before the CDR3 end, and the germline J gene provides the missing end. This chain links TRBV5-4 with TRBJ2-1; D remains ambiguous. The CDR3 runs 14 residues. V lost 4 bases, J lost 3 bases, and 11 bases lay in between. Germline V gene data show CDR1 as SGHNT and CDR2 as YYREEE (reference sequence). This CDR3 reads CASSPQHGYNEQFF. Incomplete CDR3 DNA: TGTGCCAGCAGCCCGCAACATGGCTACAATGAG. Supplemented by reference TRBV5-4 and TRBJ2-1, the full variable domain reads ETGVTQSPTHLIKTRGQQVTLRCSSQSGHNTVSWYQQALGQGPQFIFQYYREEENGRGNFPPRFSGLQFPNYSSELNVNALELDDSALYLCASSPQHGYNEQFFGPGTRLTVL.

Details on this clone: Sequencing ends 3 residues short of the CDR3 end; the germline J gene provides the rest. This chain uses TRBV20-1 with TRBJ2-5, with 10 bases matching TRBD1. The CDR3 is 14 amino acids. Germline assignment: CDR1 DFQATT and CDR2 SNEGSKA (reference sequence). With 3 bases clipped from V and 2 bases from J, the junction kept 3 bases outside the gene matches. Incomplete CDR3 DNA: TGCAGTGCTAGTGGGGGACAGGGGCAAGAGACC. It specifies CSASGGQGQET. The whole CDR3 sequence reads CSASGGQGQETQYF.

As concerns this clone: The read halts 3 residues ahead of the CDR3 end, with the missing end drawn from the germline J gene. The chain combines TRBV30 with TRBJ1-6, with 8 bases matching TRBD1. CDR1 and CDR2 (germline): GTSNPN, SVGIG (reference sequence). The trim removed 0 bases at V and 7 bases at J, leaving 8 bases unmatched. CDR3 length: 16 amino acids. CDR3 sequence reads: CAWSVRRGQGNSPLHF. Incomplete CDR3 DNA: TGTGCCTGGAGTGTACGCAGGGGGCAGGGAAATTCACCC.

As to this clone: The read falls 3 residues short of the CDR3 end, and the missing part is taken from the germline J gene. V and J are TRBV5-1 and TRBJ2-5, with 15 nucleotides matching TRBD2. The CDR3 extends over 16 amino acids. The J segment lost 3 bases and the V segment lost 4 bases, leaving 4 bases of the junction unmatched. Germline V gene data show CDR1 as SGHRS and CDR2 as YFSETQ. The covered CDR3 bases are TGCGCCAGCAGCCCTCGGACTAGCGGGGGGGAAGAGACC. The encoded protein is CASSPRTSGGEET. The full-length CDR3 reads as CASSPRTSGGEETQYF.

As for this clone: The CDR3 is cut off 3 residues early in the read; its end comes from the germline J gene. V and J are TRBV19 and TRBJ1-6; 7 nucleotides match TRBD1. The V segment lost 8 bases and the J segment 10 bases; nucleotides outside the gene matches: 8. This CDR3 is 13 amino acids long. CDR1 is LNHDA and CDR2 is SQIVND in the germline V gene (reference sequence). CDR3 sequence: CASQDRVGSPLHF. The covered CDR3 bases are TGTGCCAGTCAAGACAGGGTGGGGTCACCC.

A word on this clone: The read gets to within 3 residues of the CDR3 end, and the germline J gene fills in the rest. The gene calls are TRBV5-1 and TRBJ1-1, with D perhaps TRBD1 (6 bases). Germline assignment: CDR1 SGHRS and CDR2 YFSETQ. The CDR3 is made up of 14 amino acids. V dropped 4 bases and J dropped 3 bases, with 13 bases sitting between them. CDR3 bases read: TGCGCCAGCAGCCAACAGGGTGGTGACACTGAA. Its protein product is CASSQQGGDTE. The entire CDR3 sequence reads CASSQQGGDTEAFF. Full variable domain (remainder filled in from reference TRBV5-1 and TRBJ1-1): KAGVTQTPRYLIKTRGQQVTLSCSPISGHRSVSWYQQTPGQGLQFLFEYFSETQRNKGNFPGRFSGRQFSNSRSEMNVSTLELGDSALYLCASSQQGGDTEAFFGQGTRLTVV.

As concerns this clone: The read falls 3 residues short of the CDR3 end, and the missing part is taken from the germline J gene. V is TRBV7-9 and J is TRBJ1-2; D is perhaps TRBD1 (6 bases). Germline-derived CDR1 and CDR2 are SEHNR and FQNEAQ (reference sequence). This CDR3 has 14 amino acids. The CDR3 loop reads CASSLVPGVGGYTF. The sequenced part of the CDR3 DNA is TGTGCCAGCAGCTTAGTTCCAGGGGTCGGAGGC.

As regards this clone: The DNA ends 3 residues before the CDR3 does, and the rest of the CDR3 is filled in from the germline J gene. This chain connects TRBV5-1 to TRBJ1-4; 8 bases line up with TRBD1. CDR1 is SGHRS, CDR2 YFSETQ, per germline. CDR3 size: 15 residues. V lost 4 bases, J lost 4 bases, and 6 bases stayed unmatched. The CDR3 reads CASSPEQGDNEKLFF. The sequenced CDR3 bases are TGCGCCAGCAGCCCCGAACAGGGGGATAATGAAAAA. The full variable domain, with the rest looked up from reference TRBV5-1 and TRBJ1-4, is KAGVTQTPRYLIKTRGQQVTLSCSPISGHRSVSWYQQTPGQGLQFLFEYFSETQRNKGNFPGRFSGRQFSNSRSEMNVSTLELGDSALYLCASSPEQGDNEKLFFGSGTQLSVL.

The CDR3 protein is CASRAGQGRDYGYTF. CDR3 DNA (partial): TGCGCCAGCAGAGCGGGGCAGGGAAGGGACTATGGC. This chain joins TRBV5-1 and TRBJ1-2; D might be TRBD1 (5 bases). The CDR3 goes on 3 residues after the read ends, and that part is filled in from the germline J gene. V was pared by 5 bases and J by 3 bases, with 17 bases between. Per the germline V gene, CDR1 is SGHRS and CDR2 is YFSETQ. The CDR3 loop spans 15 amino acids.

Note on this clone: The sequence runs out 3 residues before the end of the CDR3; the remainder is reconstructed from the germline J gene. The rearrangement joins TRBV2 to TRBJ1-5; D is perhaps TRBD1 (5 bases). CDR1 SNHLY and CDR2 FYNNEI come from the germline V gene. Trimming shortened V by 3 bases and J by 2 bases, and 11 bases separated the two germline ends. The CDR3 loop spans 15 amino acids. The CDR3 bases that were read are TGTGCCAGCAGTGAGCAGGGTTTGGGCAATCAGCCC. Translating gives CASSEQGLGNQP. The complete CDR3 protein is CASSEQGLGNQPQHF.

Concerning this clone itself: The DNA ends 3 residues before the CDR3 does, and the rest of the CDR3 is filled in from the germline J gene. The V call is TRBV7-2, the J call TRBJ1-2; 8 nucleotides match TRBD1. The J segment lost 6 bases and the V segment lost 3 bases, leaving 9 bases of the junction unmatched. CDR1 and CDR2 from the germline V gene are SGHTA and FQGNSA. The CDR3 has 15 amino acids. CDR3 DNA, as far as it was read: TGTGCCAGCAGCTTGAGTCGGACAGGGATCGATGGC. It encodes CASSLSRTGIDG. The whole CDR3 protein reads CASSLSRTGIDGYTF.

As regards this clone: The read terminates 3 residues ahead of where the CDR3 ends, so the germline J gene completes it. This chain uses TRBV20-1 with TRBJ2-6, with 9 bases aligning to TRBD1. Germline V gene lookup returns CDR1 DFQATT and CDR2 SNEGSKA (reference sequence). J gave up 4 bases and V 5 bases, and 6 bases lay outside the gene matches. The CDR3 covers 15 residues. The DNA read from the CDR3 is TGCAGTGCTGGGGACAGGGCAACAGGGGCCAACGTC. This translates into CSAGDRATGANV. The entire CDR3 is CSAGDRATGANVLTF.

Regarding this clone: The read finishes 3 residues shy of the CDR3 end, and the germline J gene is used to complete it. This chain links TRBV6-1 with TRBJ1-1, with 7 bases matching TRBD1. The germline V gene has CDR1 MNHNS and CDR2 SASEGT. CDR3 length: 14 amino acids. CDR3 residues: CASSGNFQGVGAFF. The sequenced CDR3 bases are TGTGCCAGCAGTGGCAATTTCCAGGGGGTCGGA.

Regarding this clone: The read gets to within 3 residues of the CDR3 end, and the germline J gene fills in the rest. This chain joins TRBV2 and TRBJ1-1; maybe TRBD1 (6 bases). CDR1 is SNHLY and CDR2 is FYNNEI in the germline V gene. V shed 3 bases and J shed 1 base, with 12 bases lying between them. This CDR3 contains 15 residues. The CDR3 loop is CASSEVDRTNTEAFF. The covered CDR3 bases are TGTGCCAGCAGTGAGGTAGACAGGACGAACACTGAA. The full variable domain, rest sourced from reference TRBV2 and TRBJ1-1, is EPEVTQTPSHQVTQMGQEVILRCVPISNHLYFYWYRQILGQKVEFLVSFYNNEISEKSEIFDDQFSVERPDGSNFTLKIRSTKLEDSAMYFCASSEVDRTNTEAFFGQGTRLTVV.

Turning to this clone: Coverage ceases 3 residues before the CDR3 finishes, and the germline J gene fills in the end. The genes are TRBV11-2 and TRBJ2-6, with a tentative D call TRBD2 (6 bases). V was clipped by 5 bases and J by 2 bases, with 10 bases between them. CDR3 size: 15 residues. The germline V gene has CDR1 SGHAT and CDR2 FQNNGV. The chain's CDR3 is CASSAWGAGANVLTF. The DNA read from the CDR3 is TGTGCCAGCAGCGCGTGGGGGGCTGGGGCCAACGTC.

Turning to this clone: The sequence runs out 3 residues before the end of the CDR3; the remainder is reconstructed from the germline J gene. The chain combines TRBV19 with TRBJ2-1; 8 bases fit TRBD2. CDR1 is LNHDA and CDR2 is SQIVND in the germline V gene (reference sequence). After removal of 3 bases from V and 3 bases from J, the junction contained 16 bases not matched to a gene. The CDR3 loop spans 19 amino acids. Incomplete CDR3 DNA: TGTGCCAGTAGTATGACCACTAGCGGCTATATGAGCTTCTACAATGAG. It specifies CASSMTTSGYMSFYNE. The CDR3 in full is CASSMTTSGYMSFYNEQFF.

Concerning this clone itself: The read ends 3 residues before the CDR3 terminus; that terminus is restored from the germline J gene. The genes are TRBV11-2 and TRBJ2-7; TRBD2 matches 7 bases. V dropped 3 bases and J dropped 4; count of bases not matched to a gene: 6. Germline V lookup: CDR1 SGHAT, CDR2 FQNNGV. This CDR3 is 14 amino acids long. The CDR3 loop is CASSFRLASYEQYF. Partial CDR3 DNA: TGTGCCAGCAGCTTTCGACTAGCCTCTTACGAG.

To note about this clone: The read ends 3 residues shy of where the CDR3 ends; the end is completed using the germline J gene. V and J are TRBV20-1 and TRBJ1-2; D is perhaps TRBD1 (5 bases). Germline V gene sequence: CDR1 DFQATT, CDR2 SNEGSKA (reference sequence). The CDR3 consists of 14 residues. Trimming cost V 5 bases and J 3 bases, with 16 bases left between them. The sequenced part of the CDR3 DNA is TGCAGTGCTCCCAACACAAAAGGGGACTATGGC. Amino acids: CSAPNTKGDYG. The entire CDR3 is CSAPNTKGDYGYTF.

Comments on this clone: Read data end 3 residues before the CDR3 end; the end is taken from the germline J gene. This chain links TRBV19 with TRBJ2-3, with a weak D call TRBD2 (6 bases). V lost 5 bases and J lost 4, with 22 bases in between. This CDR3 contains 17 residues. Germline V CDR1 and CDR2: LNHDA, SQIVND (reference sequence). The CDR3 bases that were read are TGTGCCAGTAGTGGAGGGGTGGAGCGGGTTTTGGCAGATACG. It yields the protein CASSGGVERVLADT. The entire CDR3 reads CASSGGVERVLADTQYF.

Worth noting for this clone: The observed sequence ends 3 residues before the CDR3 terminus, with the missing tail filled in from the germline J gene. V and J are TRBV7-2 and TRBJ2-7, with D perhaps matching TRBD1 (5 bases). Deletions cut 0 bases from V and 0 bases from J, with 6 bases between. This CDR3 has 14 amino acids. The germline gives CDR1 SGHTA, CDR2 FQGNSA. The chain's CDR3 is CASSLAGVSYEQYF. The sequenced part of the CDR3 DNA is TGTGCCAGCAGCTTAGCAGGGGTCTCCTACGAG. Filled out from reference TRBV7-2 and TRBJ2-7, the complete variable domain reads GAGVSQSPSNKVTEKGKDVELRCDPISGHTALYWYRQSLGQGLEFLIYFQGNSAPDKSGLPSDRFSAERTGGSVSTLTIQRTQQEDSAVYLCASSLAGVSYEQYFGPGTRLTVT.

In the case of this clone: The read ends 3 residues early relative to the CDR3; the germline J gene fills the gap. V usage is TRBV10-3 and J usage is TRBJ2-7; 8 nucleotides line up with TRBD1. The V gene end was trimmed by 6 bases and the J gene end by 2 bases; junction bases not matched to a gene: 0. Germline loops: CDR1 ENHRY, CDR2 SYGVKD. CDR3 size: 12 residues. CDR3 DNA, as far as it was read: TGTGCCATCAGGGGACAGGCCTACGAG. Translated, it gives CAIRGQAYE. The whole CDR3 reads CAIRGQAYEQYF.

On this clone itself: The CDR3 goes on 3 residues after the read ends, and that part is filled in from the germline J gene. V gene TRBV7-2 combines with J gene TRBJ2-3; tentative D call: TRBD1 (6 bases). Trimming cost V 8 bases and J 4 bases, with 19 bases left between them. The germline CDR1 and CDR2 sequences are SGHTA and FQGNSA. The CDR3 covers 15 residues. This CDR3 reads CASHKGEYSADTQYF. CDR3 bases read: TGTGCCAGCCACAAGGGGGAGTATAGCGCAGATACG. Full variable domain (remainder filled in from reference TRBV7-2 and TRBJ2-3): GAGVSQSPSNKVTEKGKDVELRCDPISGHTALYWYRQSLGQGLEFLIYFQGNSAPDKSGLPSDRFSAERTGGSVSTLTIQRTQQEDSAVYLCASHKGEYSADTQYFGPGTRLTVL.

On this clone itself: The read comes to an end 3 residues before the CDR3 does, leaving the germline J gene to fill in the end. The chain uses TRBV7-2 and TRBJ2-7, with 9 bases identical to TRBD1. Germline CDR1 and CDR2: SGHTA and FQGNSA. The CDR3 contains 14 residues. Trimming cost V 4 bases and J 6 bases; bases outside gene matches: 7. The CDR3: CASSSPDRGGEQYF. CDR3 DNA (partial): TGTGCCAGCAGCTCCCCGGACAGGGGCGGCGAG.

About this clone itself: The missing CDR3 end, 3 residues past where the read stops, is filled in from the germline J gene. The gene calls are TRBV23-1 and TRBJ1-1, with no clear D. TRBV23-1 carries the ORF label, with uncertain function. V lost 7 bases and J lost 1, with 19 bases in between. This CDR3 is built from 16 residues. The covered CDR3 bases are TGCGCCAGCACTCCCGTTGGCAGGTCGCCGAACACTGAA. This gives the protein CASTPVGRSPNTE. The whole CDR3 sequence is CASTPVGRSPNTEAFF.